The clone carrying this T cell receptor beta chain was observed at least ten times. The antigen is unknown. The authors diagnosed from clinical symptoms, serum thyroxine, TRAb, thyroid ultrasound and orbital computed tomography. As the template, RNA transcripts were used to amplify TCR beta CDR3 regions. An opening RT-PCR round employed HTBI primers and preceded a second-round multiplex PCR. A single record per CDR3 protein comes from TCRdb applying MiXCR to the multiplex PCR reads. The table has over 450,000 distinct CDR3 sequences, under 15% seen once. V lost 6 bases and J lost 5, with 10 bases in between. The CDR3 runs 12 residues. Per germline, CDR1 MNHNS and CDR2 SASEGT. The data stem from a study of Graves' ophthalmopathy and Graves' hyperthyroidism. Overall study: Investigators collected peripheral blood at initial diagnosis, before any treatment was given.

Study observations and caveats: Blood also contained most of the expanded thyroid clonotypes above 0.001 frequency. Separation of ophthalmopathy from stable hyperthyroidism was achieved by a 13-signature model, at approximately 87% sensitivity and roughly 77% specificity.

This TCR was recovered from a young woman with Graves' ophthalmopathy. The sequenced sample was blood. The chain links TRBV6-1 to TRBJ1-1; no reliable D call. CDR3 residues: CASSPRKTEAFF. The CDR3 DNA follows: TGTGCCAGCAGCCCCCGGAAGACTGAAGCTTTCTTT.